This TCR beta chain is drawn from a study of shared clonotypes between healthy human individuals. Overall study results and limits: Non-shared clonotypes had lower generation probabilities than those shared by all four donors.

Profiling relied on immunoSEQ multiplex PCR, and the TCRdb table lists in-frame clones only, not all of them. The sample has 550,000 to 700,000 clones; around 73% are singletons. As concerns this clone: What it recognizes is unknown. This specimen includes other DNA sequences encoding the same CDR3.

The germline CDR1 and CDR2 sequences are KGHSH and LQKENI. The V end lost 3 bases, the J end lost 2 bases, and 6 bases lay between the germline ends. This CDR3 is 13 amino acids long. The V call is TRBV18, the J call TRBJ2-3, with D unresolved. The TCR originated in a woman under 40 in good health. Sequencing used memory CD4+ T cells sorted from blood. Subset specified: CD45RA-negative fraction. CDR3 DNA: TGTGCCAGCTCACCGGCCTCCACAGATACGCAGTATTTT. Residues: CASSPASTDTQYF.